One and the same sample provided the 13 T cell receptor beta chains below, sequenced in a study of T cells after yellow fever vaccination. Via MiXCR, TCRdb re-called the 5' RACE reads, giving one row per CDR3 protein. The sample yields hundreds of thousands of distinct CDR3 sequences, more than 8.5% seen once. Sequencing was performed on PBMCs, taken on the day of the first yellow fever vaccination. The receptors originated from a man in his late teens or twenties who received the YFV17D yellow fever vaccine.

The V and J genes are TRBV12-3 or TRBV12-4 and TRBJ2-1; possible D gene TRBD2, 6 bases. V shed 5 bases and J shed 6 bases, with 17 bases lying between them. The CDR3 sequence is 15 residues long. In nucleotides, the CDR3 is TGTGCCAGCAGTCCACTTCCGACCGGGAGCAATGAGCAGTTCTTC. Amino acid sequence: CASSPLPTGSNEQFF.

The chain is built from TRBV11-1 and TRBJ2-7; TRBD1 agrees at 9 bases. CDR3 size: 15 residues. Per the germline V gene, CDR1 is SGHAT and CDR2 is FQDESV (reference sequence). V shed 6 bases and J 3 bases; nucleotides not matched to a gene: 9. CDR3 protein: CASRRSDRGLYEQYF. In DNA form, the CDR3 reads TGTGCCAGCAGGCGGTCGGACAGGGGCCTCTACGAGCAGTACTTC.

V gene TRBV6-5 combines with J gene TRBJ1-2, with D possibly TRBD1 on 6 matching bases. Germline CDR1 and CDR2: MNHEY and SVGAGI. V dropped 2 bases and J dropped 8 bases, with 18 bases sitting between them. The CDR3 is made up of 15 amino acids. CDR3 bases: TGTGCCAGCAGTTACCGAACAGGGCAGGCCCAAGGCTACACCTTC. It specifies CASSYRTGQAQGYTF.

This clonotype was seen many times. The chain uses TRBV15 and TRBJ2-5; TRBD1 matches 9 bases. After removal of 0 bases from V and 9 bases from J, the junction contained 11 bases not matched to a gene. The CDR3 loop spans 16 amino acids. CDR1 LNHNV and CDR2 YYDKDF come from the germline V gene (reference sequence). The CDR3 region is CATSRDKGTGFFSQYF. The CDR3 bases are TGTGCCACCAGCAGAGATAAAGGGACAGGGTTTTTTTCCCAGTACTTC.

CDR3 bases: TGTGCCAGCAGAAGCAATAGCGGGGGGGCGTCGTACAATGAGCAGTTCTTC. Protein sequence: CASRSNSGGASYNEQFF. The rearrangement uses TRBV6-1 and TRBJ2-1; TRBD2 matches 11 bases. V dropped 6 bases and J dropped 4; count of bases not matched to a gene: 11. Germline values: CDR1 MNHNS, CDR2 SASEGT. The CDR3 extends over 17 amino acids.

Only a few counts were recorded for this clonotype. The V and J genes are TRBV4-2 and TRBJ2-3, with 9 bases matching TRBD2. The germline V gene has CDR1 LGHNA and CDR2 YNFKEQ. CDR3 length: 17 residues. J was trimmed by 2 bases and V by 7 bases; bases with no gene match: 13. The CDR3: CASTLGASGVITDTQYF. The CDR3 nucleotides read TGTGCCAGCACTCTGGGGGCTAGCGGGGTAATCACAGATACGCAGTATTTT.

This clonotype came up many times. In DNA form, the CDR3 reads TGTGCCAGCAGCGCCACGCAGGTCCGAAAACTGTTTTTT. Translating it yields CASSATQVRKLFF. The chain couples TRBV12-3 or TRBV12-4 to TRBJ1-4; D remains ambiguous. Deletions cut 6 bases from V and 10 bases from J, with 15 bases between. There are 13 residues in the CDR3.

This clonotype was picked up a small number of times. A junction end diverges from the germline sequence, so it may reflect a read error. The rearrangement uses TRBV28 and TRBJ2-1; no clear D. This CDR3 spans 15 amino acids. The germline V gene has CDR1 MDHEN and CDR2 SYDVKM. Here the CDR3 reads CASSLSGLRIHEQFF. The CDR3 DNA follows: TGTGCCAGCAGCTTATCGGGCCTCCGGATCCATGAGCAGTTCTTC.

The CDR3 sequence: CASSPPGGYTEAFF. Here the CDR3 DNA reads TGTGCCAGCTCACCCCCAGGGGGTTACACTGAAGCTTTCTTT. The chain carries TRBV18 and TRBJ1-1; 7 positions match TRBD1. Germline CDR1 reads KGHSH; CDR2 reads LQKENI. The CDR3 sequence is 14 residues long. V shed 3 bases and J 3 bases; nucleotides not matched to a gene: 4.

This clonotype was detected a few times. The gene calls are TRBV10-3 and TRBJ1-5; TRBD1 aligns across 9 bases. Germline lookup yields CDR1 ENHRY and CDR2 SYGVKD. CDR3 size: 13 residues. Losses at the gene ends were 4 bases for V and 5 bases for J; bases not matched to a gene: 0. The CDR3 sequence is CAISGTGDQPQHF. The CDR3 coding sequence is TGTGCCATCAGTGGGACAGGGGATCAGCCCCAGCATTTT.

The chain employs TRBV12-3 or TRBV12-4 and TRBJ2-2; no definite D call. The CDR3 runs 15 residues. V shed 3 bases and J shed 0 bases, with 8 bases lying between them. CDR3 nucleotides: TGTGCCAGCAGTTTCAGCGTGGCGAACACCGGGGAGCTGTTTTTT. Translation gives CASSFSVANTGELFF.

This clonotype was found many times. V and J are TRBV9 and TRBJ1-6; D gene unclear. V gave up 3 bases and J gave up 10 bases, with 14 bases separating them. Germline CDR1 SGDLS, CDR2 YYNGEE. This CDR3 comprises 14 residues. In DNA form, the CDR3 reads TGTGCCAGCAGCGCGCTGTCAGGTCGCTCACCCCTCCACTTT. It encodes CASSALSGRSPLHF.

This clonotype has at least ten counts. The V gene is TRBV14, the J gene TRBJ2-7; D is uncertain. The CDR3 is 14 residues long. CDR1 SGHDN and CDR2 FVKESK come from the germline V gene. Trimming removed 4 bases at V and 0 bases at J, with 10 bases between. CDR3 region: CASSPAEVSYEQYF. As DNA, the CDR3 is TGTGCCAGCAGCCCAGCCGAAGTCTCCTACGAGCAGTACTTC.